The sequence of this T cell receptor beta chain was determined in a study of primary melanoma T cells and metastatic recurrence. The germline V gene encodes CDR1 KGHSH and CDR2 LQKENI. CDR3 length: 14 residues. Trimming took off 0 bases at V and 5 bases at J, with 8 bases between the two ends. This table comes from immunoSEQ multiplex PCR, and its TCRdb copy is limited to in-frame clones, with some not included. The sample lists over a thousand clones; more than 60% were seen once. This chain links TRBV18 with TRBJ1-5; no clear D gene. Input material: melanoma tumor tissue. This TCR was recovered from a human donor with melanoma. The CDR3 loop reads CASSPPRAHQPQHF. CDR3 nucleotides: TGTGCCAGCTCACCACCCCGGGCGCATCAGCCCCAGCATTTT.